This T cell receptor beta chain appears in the sequencing data of a study of CD8 T cells in Susac syndrome. An amount of RNA that ranged from roughly 0.5 to 1 ug was reverse transcribed with random hexamers. MiXCR, applied by TCRdb to the immunoSEQ multiplex PCR reads, yields one record per CDR3 protein. The table includes around 270,000 distinct CDR3 sequences, roughly 85% detected once. V trimming: 5 bases; J trimming: 8 bases; junction bases outside the gene matches: 8. From germline, CDR1 is LNHDA and CDR2 SQIVND (reference sequence). CDR3 size: 15 residues. The clonotype comes from a human donor with multiple sclerosis. Sequencing used CD8+ T cells from PBMCs. V is TRBV19 and J is TRBJ2-1, with 11 bases lining up with TRBD2. CDR3 sequence reads: CASSRLAGITDEQFF. As DNA, the CDR3 is TGTGCCAGTAGTCGACTAGCGGGAATAACGGATGAGCAGTTCTTC.